These T cell receptor beta chains were read from a single sample in a study of blood T cell repertoires in COVID-19. Produced via immunoSEQ multiplex PCR; TCRdb's table is partial and in-frame only. The table shows 310,000 or so clones, with about 90% occurring only once. Source material: PBMCs or T cells enriched from blood (not recorded which). These receptors originate from a woman younger than 35 with acute COVID-19. The CDR3 runs from the conserved cysteine through the conserved F or W. The D gene is left open where the match is weak. Size tells how often a clone was seen (once, few, many) or the class of an expanded clone, and some rows leave it out.

TRBJ1-2 | NA | TRBV27 | NA | CAVGGYYGYTF | TGTGCCGTCGGAGGCTACTATGGCTACACCTTC
TRBJ2-7 | NA | TRBV7-6 | TRBD2 | CASSSSGGLAGGGTYEQYF | TGTGCCAGCAGCTCTAGTGGAGGACTAGCGGGAGGGGGGACCTACGAGCAGTACTTC
TRBJ2-1 | NA | TRBV5-4 | TRBD2 | CASSWGTSGNNEQFF | TGTGCCAGCAGCTGGGGGACTAGCGGAAACAATGAGCAGTTCTTC
TRBJ2-7 | NA | TRBV15 | TRBD2 | CATSRGASGSSYEQYF | TGTGCCACCAGCAGAGGAGCTAGCGGCAGCTCCTACGAGCAGTACTTC
TRBJ2-7 | NA | TRBV6-5 | TRBD2 | CASSLAGGPPYEQYF | TGTGCCAGCAGCCTAGCGGGAGGGCCACCCTACGAGCAGTACTTC
TRBJ1-2 | NA | TRBV5-8 | TRBD1 | CASRIQGEYGYTF | TGTGCCAGCAGGATACAGGGGGAGTATGGCTACACCTTC
TRBJ2-3 | NA | TRBV4-3 | NA | CASSPGGHGTDTQYF | TGCGCCAGCAGCCCAGGTGGGCACGGCACAGATACGCAGTATTTT
TRBJ2-6 | NA | TRBV18 | NA | CASSPLKGLRGSSGANVLTF | TGTGCCAGCTCACCACTAAAGGGCTTGCGGGGAAGCTCTGGGGCCAACGTCCTGACTTTC
TRBJ2-1 | NA | TRBV3-1/TRBV3-2 | TRBD2 | CASSQDRGALAGIHSYNEQFF | TGTGCCAGCAGCCAAGATAGAGGAGCACTAGCGGGAATACACTCCTACAATGAGCAGTTCTTC
TRBJ2-1 | NA | TRBV5-5 | TRBD2 | CASSGLAGGFKQFF | TGTGCCAGCAGTGGACTAGCGGGAGGGTTCAAGCAGTTCTTC
TRBJ2-1 | once | TRBV5-4 | NA | CASSTSGWEQFF | TGTGCCAGCAGCACCTCAGGGTGGGAGCAGTTCTTC
TRBJ2-2 | NA | TRBV4-1 | TRBD2 | CASSQVPKREGHTGELFF | TGCGCCAGCAGCCAAGTCCCTAAGCGGGAGGGCCACACCGGGGAGCTGTTTTTT
TRBJ2-5 | NA | TRBV9 | NA | CASSEGVAEDETQYF | TGTGCCAGCAGCGAGGGAGTTGCGGAGGATGAGACCCAGTACTTC
TRBJ2-1 | NA | TRBV7-9 | NA | CASSLGQHSGTYNEQFF | TGTGCCAGCAGCTTAGGTCAGCACAGCGGTACCTACAATGAGCAGTTCTTC
TRBJ2-3 | NA | TRBV5-1 | TRBD1 | CASSLRTGNTDTQYF | TGCGCCAGCAGCTTGCGGACAGGGAACACAGATACGCAGTATTTT
TRBJ2-3 | NA | TRBV2 | TRBD1 | CARQTGPSTDTQYF | TGTGCCAGACAGACAGGGCCTAGCACAGATACGCAGTATTTT
TRBJ1-2 | NA | TRBV5-5 | TRBD1 | CASSPGTGGILYGYTF | TGTGCCAGCAGCCCAGGGACAGGGGGGATCCTCTATGGCTACACCTTC
TRBJ2-7 | few | TRBV4-3 | NA | CASSPGSRTYEQYF | TGCGCCAGCAGCCCCGGGTCCAGAACCTACGAGCAGTACTTC
TRBJ1-1 | NA | TRBV5-1 | NA | CASSLRGGRRTEAFF | TGCGCCAGCAGCTTAAGAGGGGGTCGTAGGACTGAAGCTTTCTTT
TRBJ1-2 | NA | TRBV5-1 | TRBD1 | CASSVAGGKGDGYTF | TGCGCCAGCAGTGTCGCAGGGGGCAAAGGGGATGGCTACACCTTC
TRBJ2-7 | NA | TRBV5-1 | NA | CASRTNRDTSYEQYF | TGCGCCAGCAGGACTAACCGGGACACCTCCTACGAGCAGTACTTC
TRBJ1-1 | once | TRBV4-2 | NA | CASSQELQDAEAFF | TGTGCCAGCAGCCAAGAACTACAAGACGCTGAAGCTTTCTTT
TRBJ1-6 | NA | TRBV30 | TRBD1 | CAWRKTLYLGQENSPLHF | TGTGCCTGGAGGAAAACCTTATATCTGGGACAGGAAAATTCACCCCTCCACTTT
TRBJ2-7 | NA | TRBV4-1 | NA | CASSQVEGNEQYF | TGCGCCAGCAGCCAAGTTGAGGGTAACGAGCAGTACTTC
TRBJ1-2 | NA | TRBV27 | NA | CASSLMAGYGYTF | TGTGCCAGCAGTTTAATGGCAGGTTATGGCTACACCTTC
TRBJ1-5 | few | TRBV11-3 | NA | CASSLSPGNQPQHF | TGTGCCAGCAGCTTATCTCCCGGGAATCAGCCCCAGCATTTT
TRBJ2-2 | once | TRBV7-6 | TRBD2 | CASSSASGRAPPGELFF | TGTGCCAGCAGCTCCGCTAGCGGGAGGGCCCCCCCCGGGGAGCTGTTTTTT
TRBJ2-6 | NA | TRBV19 | NA | CASRGPLGGANVLTF | TGTGCCAGTAGGGGGCCTTTGGGAGGGGCCAACGTCCTGACTTTC
TRBJ1-3 | NA | TRBV30 | TRBD1 | CAWRPTWRQGASGNTIYF | TGTGCCTGGAGGCCCACCTGGAGGCAGGGGGCGTCTGGAAACACCATATATTTT
TRBJ2-7 | NA | TRBV28 | TRBD1 | CASRPQGRTYEQYF | TGTGCCAGCAGGCCACAGGGGCGCACCTACGAGCAGTACTTC
TRBJ1-4 | NA | TRBV28 | NA | CASRTGRNEKLFF | TGTGCCAGCAGAACAGGGCGAAATGAAAAACTGTTTTTT
TRBJ2-1 | NA | TRBV24-1 | TRBD2 | CATSESSGRGVNNEQFF | TGTGCCACCAGTGAATCTAGCGGGAGAGGAGTTAACAATGAGCAGTTCTTC
TRBJ2-5 | few | TRBV19 | TRBD1 | CASSTEAGTGGRGETQYF | TGTGCCAGTAGTACCGAAGCCGGGACAGGGGGCCGGGGTGAGACCCAGTACTTC
TRBJ2-7 | NA | TRBV11-2 | NA | CASSPTLASSYEQYF | TGTGCCAGCAGCCCGACGTTAGCTAGCTCCTACGAGCAGTACTTC
TRBJ2-5 | NA | TRBV29-1 | TRBD1 | CSVGSPDRGETQYF | TGCAGCGTTGGTTCCCCTGACAGGGGGGAGACCCAGTACTTC
TRBJ2-1 | few | TRBV27 | NA | CASSLSGPPDEQFF | TGTGCCAGCAGTTTATCGGGGCCCCCGGATGAGCAGTTCTTC
TRBJ1-2 | NA | TRBV19 | TRBD1 | CASMRTVTGANYGYTF | TGTGCCAGCATGCGAACCGTGACAGGGGCGAACTATGGCTACACCTTC
TRBJ1-1 | NA | TRBV30 | NA | CAWRATANTEAFF | TGTGCCTGGAGAGCGACAGCGAACACTGAAGCTTTCTTT
TRBJ1-2 | NA | TRBV11-2 | NA | CASSLSSGYGYTF | TGTGCCAGCAGCTTAAGCTCCGGCTATGGCTACACCTTC